The T cell receptor (beta chain) under discussion was sequenced for a study of T cell repertoires in cytomegalovirus infection. Study information: Indicated by public TCR beta signatures were CMV infection and matching HLA type. Study-level results: Cumulative frequency of public TCR beta families picked out carriers of CMV plus the relevant HLA. There were HLA-C-restricted CMV-specific TCR beta clonotypes dominating the ex vivo response.

This clonotype was observed a few times. Its cognate antigen is unknown. Germline V gene data show CDR1 as SGHAT and CDR2 as FQDESV (reference sequence). V lost 4 bases, J lost 0 bases, and 16 bases lay in between. The CDR3 totals 17 residues. TCRdb re-derived calls from the reads in MiXCR, one entry per CDR3 protein. The sample shows fewer than 550,000 distinct CDR3 sequences, more than 20% of them seen only once. This sequence joins TRBV11-1 and TRBJ2-1; D is unresolved. The TCR sequence derives from a human donor in good health (CMV status not recorded). Some clones in this sample may be carry-over from other donors' samples. The specimen was PBMCs. The CDR3 bases are TGTGCCAGCAGCTCTTACGGTACGGGTAGCTCCTACAATGAGCAGTTCTTC. It translates to CASSSYGTGSSYNEQFF. Supplemented by reference TRBV11-1 and TRBJ2-1, the full variable domain reads EAEVAQSPRYKITEKSQAVAFWCDPISGHATLYWYRQILGQGPELLVQFQDESVVDDSQLPKDRFSAERLKGVDSTLKIQPAELGDSAMYLCASSSYGTGSSYNEQFFGPGTRLTVL.